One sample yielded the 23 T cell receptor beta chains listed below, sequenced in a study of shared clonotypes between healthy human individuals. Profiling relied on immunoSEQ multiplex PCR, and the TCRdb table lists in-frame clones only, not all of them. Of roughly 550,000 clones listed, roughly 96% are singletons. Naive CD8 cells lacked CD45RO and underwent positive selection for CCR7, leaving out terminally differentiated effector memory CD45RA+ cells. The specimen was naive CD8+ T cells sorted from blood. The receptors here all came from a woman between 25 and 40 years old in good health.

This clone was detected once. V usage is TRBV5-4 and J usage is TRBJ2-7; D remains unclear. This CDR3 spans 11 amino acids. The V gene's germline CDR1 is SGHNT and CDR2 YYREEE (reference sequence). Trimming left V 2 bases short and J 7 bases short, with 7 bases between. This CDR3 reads CASSLSTEQYF. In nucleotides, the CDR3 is TGTGCCAGCAGCTTATCGACAGAGCAGTACTTC. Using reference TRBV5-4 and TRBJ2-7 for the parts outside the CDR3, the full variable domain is ETGVTQSPTHLIKTRGQQVTLRCSSQSGHNTVSWYQQALGQGPQFIFQYYREEENGRGNFPPRFSGLQFPNYSSELNVNALELDDSALYLCASSLSTEQYFGPGTRLTVT.

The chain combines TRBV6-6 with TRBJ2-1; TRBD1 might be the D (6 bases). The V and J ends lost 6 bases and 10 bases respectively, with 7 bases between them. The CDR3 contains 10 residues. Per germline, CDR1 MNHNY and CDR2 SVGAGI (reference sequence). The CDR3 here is CASSDREQFF. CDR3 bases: TGTGCCAGCAGCGACAGGGAGCAGTTCTTC.

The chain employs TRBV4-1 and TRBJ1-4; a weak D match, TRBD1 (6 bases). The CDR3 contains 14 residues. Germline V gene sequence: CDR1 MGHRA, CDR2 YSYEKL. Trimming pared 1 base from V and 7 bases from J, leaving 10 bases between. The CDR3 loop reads CASSQGRGGEKLFF. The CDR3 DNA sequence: TGCGCCAGCAGCCAAGGAAGAGGGGGTGAAAAACTGTTTTTT.

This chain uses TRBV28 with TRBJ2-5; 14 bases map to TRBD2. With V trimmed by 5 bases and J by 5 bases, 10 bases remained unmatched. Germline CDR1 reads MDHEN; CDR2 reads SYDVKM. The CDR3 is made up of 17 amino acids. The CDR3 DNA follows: TGTGCCAGCAGTCCTGATGGGACTAGCGGGAGCCGGGAGACCCAGTACTTC. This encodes CASSPDGTSGSRETQYF.

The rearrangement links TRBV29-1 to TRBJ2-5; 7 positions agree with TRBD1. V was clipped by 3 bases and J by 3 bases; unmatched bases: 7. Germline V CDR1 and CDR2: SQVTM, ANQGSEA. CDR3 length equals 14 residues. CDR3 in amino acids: CSVDSRQGEETQYF. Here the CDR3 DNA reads TGCAGCGTTGACTCTCGGCAGGGGGAAGAGACCCAGTACTTC.

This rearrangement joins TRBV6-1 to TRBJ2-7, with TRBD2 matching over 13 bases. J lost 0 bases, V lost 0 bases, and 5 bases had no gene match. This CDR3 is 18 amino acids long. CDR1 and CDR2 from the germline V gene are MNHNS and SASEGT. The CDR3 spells CASSEAGGTSGASYEQYF. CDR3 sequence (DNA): TGTGCCAGCAGTGAAGCGGGGGGGACTAGCGGGGCCTCCTACGAGCAGTACTTC.

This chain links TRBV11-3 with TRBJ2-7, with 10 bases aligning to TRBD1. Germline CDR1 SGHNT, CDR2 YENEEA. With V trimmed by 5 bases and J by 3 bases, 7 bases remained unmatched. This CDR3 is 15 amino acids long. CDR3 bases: TGTGCCAGCAGCCCCGGGACAGGGGCACACTACGAGCAGTACTTC. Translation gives CASSPGTGAHYEQYF.

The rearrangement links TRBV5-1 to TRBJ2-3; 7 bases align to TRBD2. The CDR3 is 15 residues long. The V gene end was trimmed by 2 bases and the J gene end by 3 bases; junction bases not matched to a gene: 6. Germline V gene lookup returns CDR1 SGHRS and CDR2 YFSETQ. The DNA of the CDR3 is TGCGCCAGCAGCTTAACTAGCGAAAGGACAGATACGCAGTATTTT. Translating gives CASSLTSERTDTQYF.

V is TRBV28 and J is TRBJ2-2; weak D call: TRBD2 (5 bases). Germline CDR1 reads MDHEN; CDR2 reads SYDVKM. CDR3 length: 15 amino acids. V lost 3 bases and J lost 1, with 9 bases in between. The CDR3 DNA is TGTGCCAGCAGTTTCGTGACTAAGAACACCGGGGAGCTGTTTTTT. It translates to CASSFVTKNTGELFF.

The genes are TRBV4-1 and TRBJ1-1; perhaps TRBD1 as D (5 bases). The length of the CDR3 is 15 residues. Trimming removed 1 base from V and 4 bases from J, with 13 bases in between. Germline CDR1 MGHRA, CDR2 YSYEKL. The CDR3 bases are TGCGCCAGCAGCCAAGGCAGGGAGGGGATCACTGAAGCTTTCTTT. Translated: CASSQGREGITEAFF.

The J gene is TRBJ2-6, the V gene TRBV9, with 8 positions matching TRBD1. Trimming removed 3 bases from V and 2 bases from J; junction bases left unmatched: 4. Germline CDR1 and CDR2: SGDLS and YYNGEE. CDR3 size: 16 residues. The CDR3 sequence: CASSGVQGAGANVLTF. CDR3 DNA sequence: TGTGCCAGCAGCGGGGTACAGGGGGCTGGGGCCAACGTCCTGACTTTC.

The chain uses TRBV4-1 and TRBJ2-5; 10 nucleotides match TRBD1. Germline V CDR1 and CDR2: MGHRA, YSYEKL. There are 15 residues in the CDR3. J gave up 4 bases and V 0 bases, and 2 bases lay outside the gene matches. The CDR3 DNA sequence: TGCGCCAGCAGCCAAGATTGGGACAGGGGAGAGACCCAGTACTTC. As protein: CASSQDWDRGETQYF.

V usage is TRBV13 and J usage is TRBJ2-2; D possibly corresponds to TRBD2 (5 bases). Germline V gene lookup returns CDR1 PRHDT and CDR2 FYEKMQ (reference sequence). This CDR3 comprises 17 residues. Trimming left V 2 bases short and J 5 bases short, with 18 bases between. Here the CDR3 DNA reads TGTGCCAGCAGCTTACCCCGGACTCTTGTTGGAACCGGGGAGCTGTTTTTT. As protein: CASSLPRTLVGTGELFF.

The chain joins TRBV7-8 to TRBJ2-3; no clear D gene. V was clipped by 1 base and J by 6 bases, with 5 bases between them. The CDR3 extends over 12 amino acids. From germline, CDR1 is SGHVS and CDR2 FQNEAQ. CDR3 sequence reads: CASSLEVDTQYF. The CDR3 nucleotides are TGTGCCAGCAGCTTAGAGGTTGATACGCAGTATTTT.

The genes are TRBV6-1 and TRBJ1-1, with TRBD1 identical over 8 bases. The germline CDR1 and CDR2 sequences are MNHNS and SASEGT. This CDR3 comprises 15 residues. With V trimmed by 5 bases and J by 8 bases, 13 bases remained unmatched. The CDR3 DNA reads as TGTGCCAGCAGTCACATAGGGACAGGTTTATTAGAAGCTTTCTTT. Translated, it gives CASSHIGTGLLEAFF.

The CDR3 loop reads CASSGWQGGTEAFF. CDR3 bases: TGTGCCAGCAGTGGTTGGCAGGGTGGCACTGAAGCTTTCTTT. This sequence joins TRBV6-1 and TRBJ1-1; perhaps TRBD1 as D (5 bases). CDR1 and CDR2 (germline): MNHNS, SASEGT. CDR3 length: 14 amino acids. The V gene lost 4 bases and the J gene lost 4 bases, with 13 bases spanning the gap.

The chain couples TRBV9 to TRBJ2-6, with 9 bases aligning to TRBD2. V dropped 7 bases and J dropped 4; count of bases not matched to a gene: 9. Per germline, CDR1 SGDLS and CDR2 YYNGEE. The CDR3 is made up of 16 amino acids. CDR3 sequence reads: CASGPGLAFGANVLTF. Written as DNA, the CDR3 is TGTGCCAGCGGTCCGGGACTAGCTTTCGGGGCCAACGTCCTGACTTTC.

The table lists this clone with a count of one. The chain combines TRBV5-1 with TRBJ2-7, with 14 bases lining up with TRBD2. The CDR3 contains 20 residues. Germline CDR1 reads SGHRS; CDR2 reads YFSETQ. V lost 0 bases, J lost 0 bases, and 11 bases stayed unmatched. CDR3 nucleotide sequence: TGCGCCAGCAGCTTGGGGGGAGGACTAGCGGGAGGACCTACCTCCTACGAGCAGTACTTC. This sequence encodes CASSLGGGLAGGPTSYEQYF.

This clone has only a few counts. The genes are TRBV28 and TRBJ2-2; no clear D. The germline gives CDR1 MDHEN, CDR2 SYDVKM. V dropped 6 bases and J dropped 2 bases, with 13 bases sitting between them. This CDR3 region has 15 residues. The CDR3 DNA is TGTGCCAGCAGCTCGTTAGGTTTTAACACCGGGGAGCTGTTTTTT. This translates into CASSSLGFNTGELFF.

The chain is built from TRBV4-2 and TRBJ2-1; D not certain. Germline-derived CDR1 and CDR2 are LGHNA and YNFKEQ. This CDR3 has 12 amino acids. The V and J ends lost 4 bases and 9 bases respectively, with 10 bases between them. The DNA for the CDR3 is TGTGCCAGCAGCCTCACTCTGGGTGAGCAGTTCTTC. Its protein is CASSLTLGEQFF.

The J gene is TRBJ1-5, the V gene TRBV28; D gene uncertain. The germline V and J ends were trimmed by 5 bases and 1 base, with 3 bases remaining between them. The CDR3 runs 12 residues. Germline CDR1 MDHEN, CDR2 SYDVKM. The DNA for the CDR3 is TGTGCCAGCAGTGCCAGCAATCAGCCCCAGCATTTT. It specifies CASSASNQPQHF.

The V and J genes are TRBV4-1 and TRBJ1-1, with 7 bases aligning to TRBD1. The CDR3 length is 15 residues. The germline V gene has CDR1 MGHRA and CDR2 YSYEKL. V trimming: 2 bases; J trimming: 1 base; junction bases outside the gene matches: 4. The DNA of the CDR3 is TGCGCCAGCAGCCAACACTGGACAGGGAACACTGAAGCTTTCTTT. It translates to CASSQHWTGNTEAFF.

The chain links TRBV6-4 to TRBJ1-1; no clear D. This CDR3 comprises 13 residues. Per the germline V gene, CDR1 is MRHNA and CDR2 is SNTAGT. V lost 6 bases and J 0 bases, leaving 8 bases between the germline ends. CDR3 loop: CASRRNMNTEAFF. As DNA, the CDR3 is TGTGCCAGCAGACGTAACATGAACACTGAAGCTTTCTTT.